This is a list of T cell receptor beta chains from one sample in a study of Graves' ophthalmopathy and Graves' hyperthyroidism. TCRdb reprocessed the multiplex PCR reads via MiXCR and lists one record per CDR3 protein. The sample gives approximately 1.2 million distinct CDR3 sequences, about 35% of which show up once; over 8.5% is in the top ten. The sequenced material came from peripheral blood or thyroid tissue (not recorded which). These receptors all come from an adult man with Graves' hyperthyroidism. CDR3s include the opening cysteine and the closing phenylalanine or tryptophan.

v_call	j_call	cdr3_aa
TRBV7-6	TRBJ2-5	CASSLYRGGETQYF
TRBV18	TRBJ1-5	CASSPGVVNQPQHF
TRBV5-1	TRBJ2-7	CASSFLPPDTYFYEQYF
TRBV9	TRBJ1-4	CVSSVGGAATNEKLFF
TRBV25-1	TRBJ1-5	CARARFNQPQHF
TRBV5-1	TRBJ2-2	CASSLQGRHGELFF
TRBV24-1	TRBJ2-5	CATSVPGSQETQYF
TRBV12-3/TRBV12-4	TRBJ2-2	CASSRDVGELFF
TRBV5-6	TRBJ1-2	CASTGNLGYTF
TRBV20-1	TRBJ2-7	CSATARERSSYEQYF
TRBV9	TRBJ2-7	CASGTGLSYEQYF